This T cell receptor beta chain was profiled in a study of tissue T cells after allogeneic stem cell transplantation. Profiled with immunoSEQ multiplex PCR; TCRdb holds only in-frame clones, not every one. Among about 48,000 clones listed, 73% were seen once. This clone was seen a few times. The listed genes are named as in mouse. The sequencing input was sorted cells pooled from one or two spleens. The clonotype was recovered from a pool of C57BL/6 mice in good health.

The sequenced CDR3 bases are TGTGCCTGGAGTCTCCCGGGACAGGGCCCCTATGAACAGTAC. It translates to CAWSLPGQGPYEQY. In full, the CDR3 is CAWSLPGQGPYEQYF. The chain employs TRBV31 and TRBJ2-7; 9 nucleotides line up with TRBD1. The CDR3 end lies 1 residue beyond the end of the read and is filled in from the germline J gene. There are 15 residues in the CDR3. The trim removed 0 bases at V and 2 bases at J, leaving 5 bases unmatched. CDR1 GKSSPN and CDR2 SITVG come from the germline V gene.